The clone carrying this T cell receptor (beta chain) was detected ten times or more. The antigen is undetermined. The sample's time point: newly diagnosed GD, antithyroid drugs for less than 3 months. PBMCs provided the RNA from which the TCR library was made. This CDR3 is 15 amino acids long. Trimming removed 3 bases from V and 1 base from J; junction bases left unmatched: 2. From germline, CDR1 is SGHTA and CDR2 FQGNSA. This entry is derived from a study of regulatory T cells in long-lasting Graves disease. Study conclusions and caveats: The persistent group shared 2,741 public clonotypes, more than the approximately 1,000 shared by new patients.

The authors built TCR beta libraries using iRepertoire HTBI primers and Arm-PCR of CDR3 regions. As handled by the study authors: Across the samples, identification revealed fewer than 75 TRBV and 13 to 15 TRBJ segments. A single record per CDR3 protein comes from TCRdb applying MiXCR to the multiplex PCR reads. These V and J calls originate from TCRdb's pipeline instead of the authors' own analysis. The sample lists hundreds of thousands of distinct CDR3 sequences, roughly 13% occurring once. These same records also appear under a second study, on T cells in Graves' hyperthyroidism and ophthalmopathy. That paper notes: With the HTBI primer set, the TCR CDR3 went through a first round of RT-PCR.

Source: peripheral blood mononuclear cells (PBMCs), taken at new diagnosis, from a patient treated with antithyroid drugs. V is TRBV7-2 and J is TRBJ2-3; 9 bases align to TRBD2. The source is a man aged 30 to 39 with Graves disease. The CDR3 reads CASSFSGSGTDTQYF. CDR3 coding DNA: TGTGCCAGCAGCTTTAGCGGGAGTGGCACAGATACGCAGTATTTT.